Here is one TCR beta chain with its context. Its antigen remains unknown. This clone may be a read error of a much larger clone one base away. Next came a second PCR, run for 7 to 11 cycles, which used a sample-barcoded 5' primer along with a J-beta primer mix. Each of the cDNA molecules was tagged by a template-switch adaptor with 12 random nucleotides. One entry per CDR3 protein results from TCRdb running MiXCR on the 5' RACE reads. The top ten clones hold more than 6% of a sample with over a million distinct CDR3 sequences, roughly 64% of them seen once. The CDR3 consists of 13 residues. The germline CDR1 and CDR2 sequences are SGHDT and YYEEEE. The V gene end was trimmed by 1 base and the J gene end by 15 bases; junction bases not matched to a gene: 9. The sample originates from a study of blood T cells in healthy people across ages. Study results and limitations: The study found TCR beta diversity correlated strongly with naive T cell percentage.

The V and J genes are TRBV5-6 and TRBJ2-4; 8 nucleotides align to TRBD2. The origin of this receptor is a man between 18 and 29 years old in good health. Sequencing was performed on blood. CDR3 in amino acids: CASSLRPGGGSYF. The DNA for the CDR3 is TGTGCCAGCAGCTTGCGTCCGGGAGGGGGTTCGTACTTC.